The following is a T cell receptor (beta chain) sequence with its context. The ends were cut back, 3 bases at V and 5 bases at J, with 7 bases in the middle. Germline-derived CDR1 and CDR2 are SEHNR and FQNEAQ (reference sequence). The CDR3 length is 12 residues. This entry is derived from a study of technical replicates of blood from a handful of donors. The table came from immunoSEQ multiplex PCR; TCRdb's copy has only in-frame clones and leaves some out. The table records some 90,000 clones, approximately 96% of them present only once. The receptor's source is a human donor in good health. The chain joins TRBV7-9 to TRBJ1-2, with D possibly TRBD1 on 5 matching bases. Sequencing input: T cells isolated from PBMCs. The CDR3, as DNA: TGTGCCAGCAGCTTTGACAGTTATGGCTACACCTTC. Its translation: CASSFDSYGYTF.